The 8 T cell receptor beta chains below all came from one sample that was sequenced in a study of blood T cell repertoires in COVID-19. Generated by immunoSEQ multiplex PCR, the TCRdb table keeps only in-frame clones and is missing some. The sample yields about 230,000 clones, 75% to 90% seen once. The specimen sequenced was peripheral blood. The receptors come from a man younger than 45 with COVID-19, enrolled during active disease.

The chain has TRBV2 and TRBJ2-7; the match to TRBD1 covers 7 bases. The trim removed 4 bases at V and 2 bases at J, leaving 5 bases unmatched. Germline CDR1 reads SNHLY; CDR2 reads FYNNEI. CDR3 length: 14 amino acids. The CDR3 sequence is CASSGGQVPYEQYF. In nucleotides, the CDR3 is TGTGCCAGCAGTGGTGGACAGGTACCCTACGAGCAGTACTTC.

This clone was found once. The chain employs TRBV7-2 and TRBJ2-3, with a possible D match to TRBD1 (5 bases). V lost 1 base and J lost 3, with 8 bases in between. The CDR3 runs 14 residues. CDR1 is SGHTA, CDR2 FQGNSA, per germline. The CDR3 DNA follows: TGTGCCAGCAGCTTAGGGGGCAGGACAGATACGCAGTATTTT. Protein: CASSLGGRTDTQYF.

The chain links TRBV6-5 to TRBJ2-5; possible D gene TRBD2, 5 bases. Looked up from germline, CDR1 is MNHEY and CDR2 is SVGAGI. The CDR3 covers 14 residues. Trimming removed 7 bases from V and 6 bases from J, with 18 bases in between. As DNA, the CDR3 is TGTGCCAGCACAAACCCCCCAGCGGCGAAGACCCAGTACTTC. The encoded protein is CASTNPPAAKTQYF.

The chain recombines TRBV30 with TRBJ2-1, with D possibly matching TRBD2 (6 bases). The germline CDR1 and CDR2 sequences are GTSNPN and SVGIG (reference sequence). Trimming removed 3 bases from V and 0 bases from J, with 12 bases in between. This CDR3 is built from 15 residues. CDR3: CAWRRGASSYNEQFF. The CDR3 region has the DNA TGTGCCTGGAGACGCGGGGCGAGCTCCTACAATGAGCAGTTCTTC.

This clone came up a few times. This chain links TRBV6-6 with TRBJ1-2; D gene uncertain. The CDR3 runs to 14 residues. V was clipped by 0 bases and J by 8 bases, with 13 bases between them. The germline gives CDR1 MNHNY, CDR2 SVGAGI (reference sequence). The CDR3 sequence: CASSYSPAANGYTF. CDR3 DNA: TGTGCCAGCAGTTACTCCCCGGCAGCGAACGGCTACACCTTC.

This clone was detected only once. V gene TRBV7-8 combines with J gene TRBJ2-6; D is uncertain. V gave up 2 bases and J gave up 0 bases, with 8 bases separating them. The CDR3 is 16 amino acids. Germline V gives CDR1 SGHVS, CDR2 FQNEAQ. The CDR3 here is CASSLINFSGANVLTF. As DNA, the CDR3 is TGTGCCAGCAGCTTAATAAATTTCTCTGGGGCCAACGTCCTGACTTTC.

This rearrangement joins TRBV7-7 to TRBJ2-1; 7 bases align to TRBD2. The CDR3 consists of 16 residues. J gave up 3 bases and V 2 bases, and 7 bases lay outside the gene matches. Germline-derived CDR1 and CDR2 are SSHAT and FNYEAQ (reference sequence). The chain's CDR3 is CASSLQTGTNYNEQFF. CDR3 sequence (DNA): TGTGCCAGCAGCTTACAGACCGGGACTAACTACAATGAGCAGTTCTTC.

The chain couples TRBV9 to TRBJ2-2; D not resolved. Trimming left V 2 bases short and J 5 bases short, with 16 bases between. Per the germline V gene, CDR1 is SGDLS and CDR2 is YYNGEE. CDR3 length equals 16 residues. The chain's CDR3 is CASSVLGEERTGELFF. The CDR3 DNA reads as TGTGCCAGCAGCGTCCTCGGTGAGGAAAGGACCGGGGAGCTGTTTTTT.